Listed here is a single T cell receptor (beta chain). Its specific antigen is unknown. Base-call qualities are not available, and no considerably larger clone is one nucleotide away. This record belongs to a study of cytomegalovirus exposure and HLA in healthy donors (dated by TCRdb to about 2017). In the study overall: An earlier analysis of roughly 570 of the donors reported about 300 Gb of sequence data and around 110 million unique TCR beta sequences obtained from around 190 million T cells. Along with the approximately 700-subject first cohort, a separate validation cohort of more than 90 different subjects was used. On average, 235,054 unique TCR beta nucleotide sequences were sequenced per donor among more than 350 genotyped donors of the cohort, with roughly 18% of those sequences being non-productive. Four or five DR-DQ haplotypes were handled as single units for association and clustering because linkage in the cohort was strong. To predict cytomegalovirus infection status, the study brought together high-throughput TCR immunosequencing, statistical association of individual TCRs with disease status, and machine learning. The T cell repertoires of around 670 subjects were profiled by immunosequencing and related to cytomegalovirus serostatus. The number of donors typed differed by locus, with about 620-630 for A, B, C, DRB1 and DQB1, approximately 500 for DQA1, 600 to 610 for DPA1, and around 460 for DPB1. The study aimed to test whether signatures of past pathogen exposure could be identified by cataloging public T cell receptors. A later analysis re-analyzed previously published TCR beta repertoires from approximately 670 donors and added high-resolution HLA genotyping to study TCR occurrence patterns. Of the approximately 400 genotyped donors, 65% to 90% fell in the genetic ancestry cluster associated with self-reported Caucasian donors. Donor age, sex, ethnicity and CMV serostatus were compiled together with the repertoire data. In the later analysis, no new phenotypic data were used to find candidate immune exposures; instead, reliance was placed on TCR beta sequences and their occurrence across donors. A later genetic analysis took genome-wide SNP genotypes for about 55% of the roughly 700 donors and used that subset as a discovery cohort. To decide whether each TCR beta V gene segment behaved as functional or pseudogenic, an earlier analysis of some 600 of the donors relied on high-throughput TCR beta sequencing. Every repertoire in the discovery cohort had been generated on one and the same sequencing platform. Roughly 300 gigabases of sequencing data and approximately 92 million unique TCR sequences made up an early release that covered approximately 650 HLA-typed donors. HLA typing covered class I and class II loci at four-digit resolution. Summary of the overall study and its limitations: Because counts were too low, approximately 18 rarely observed V segments, including chromosome 9 orphons, were excluded from the earlier analysis of about 500 of the donors. Presence/absence analyses assumed roughly uniform sequencing depth across donors, an assumption that may not hold. Across donors, most TCR sequences were observed very rarely, whereas some public TCRs were present in many individuals. In a later analysis, most CMV-associated TCR beta chains were found to appear HLA-restricted, with HLA associations seemingly driven largely by CMV exposure. In a later analysis, TCR association rates were found to vary across HLA loci, with the most associated TCRs seen for DRB1 alleles and the fewest for HLA-C alleles. CMV serostatus was the only immune exposure information available for the cohort. In both the original and validation cohorts, the classifier was reported to diagnose cytomegalovirus status with high specificity and sensitivity. This cohort had only TCR beta chains sequenced, and the lack of alpha or paired-chain data limited which features could be detected. Because the 87-base-pair reads could not distinguish some IMGT-functional V segments, including TRBV6-2 and TRBV6-3, those segments were excluded. In an earlier analysis of some 550 of the donors, most TCR beta V segments were observed in productive rearrangements about 90% or about 30% of the time, broadly matching IMGT annotations. In vitro tests confirmed that a few of the cytomegalovirus-associated TCR beta chains recognize cytomegalovirus antigens. In a later analysis, HLA-associated TCR beta chains were found to be more clonally expanded and to have lower generation probabilities than equally common non-associated chains. A further reported finding was that TCR beta sequences accurately predicted the HLA-A and HLA-B alleles for most subjects in the first cohort. In a later analysis, more than 15,000 TCR beta sequences were associated with specific HLA alleles at a false discovery rate of 0.05. In a later analysis, several top co-occurrence clusters were reported to appear linked to parvovirus B19, influenza, CMV and Epstein-Barr virus. According to a later genetic analysis, donors in an Asian-associated ancestry cluster had fewer N-insertions in productive TCRs than the approximately 690-donor mean. A cluster of highly shared sequence variants was judged likely to represent a technical artifact of the sequencing pipeline. The study gave a list of around 170 TCR beta chains associated with cytomegalovirus. Because HLA typing was missing for some donors at each locus, association tests included only the typed subset. V-gene and J-gene trimming of TCR beta chains was associated with a missense DCLRE1C variant in a later genetic analysis, and the association was replicated in an independent cohort. The authors suggested that the approach could potentially be generalized to other disease states and immunological phenotypes. Linkage disequilibrium might explain the correlated functional status among segregating V segments, but an unknown experimental factor could not be excluded. When HLA alleles, especially DR and DQ, strongly co-occurred, attributing TCR associations to individual alleles was difficult.

The cohort was made up of 500 to 800 healthy bone marrow donors. At the time of sampling, every cohort member was nominally healthy, though immune exposures that went unrecorded were likely present. The donor was CMV seronegative and belonged to the group of 380 or so seronegative cohort members. Each donor provided a peripheral blood sample, and peripheral blood mononuclear cells were used for TCR beta sequencing. The Qiagen DNeasy Blood Extraction Kit was used to extract genomic DNA from the blood cell samples. Library preparation was by the immunoSEQ multiplex PCR assay. For the multiplex PCR, a mixture combining 60 forward primers for TCR Vbeta segments and 13 reverse primers for TCR Jbeta segments was used. A multiplex PCR assay on genomic DNA amplified the CDR3 region of rearranged TCR beta genes. Amplified TCR beta libraries were sequenced as 87-base-pair reads on the Illumina HiSeq System. Per the authors' processing: A later analysis counted about 82 million unique TCR beta chains across the 550 to 700 repertoires, and approximately 11 million of these chains were shared by at least two donors. Raw reads were error-corrected and collapsed into unique sequences with a nearest-neighbor algorithm that merged closely related sequences to remove PCR and sequencing errors. Alignment of CDR3 sequences to IMGT reference sequences was used to assign V, D and J gene segments. For a sequence to be retained, a match of at least six nucleotides to both a V gene segment and a J gene segment was required. Rearrangements were called productive when the CDR3 lacked stop codons and stayed in frame with V and J; all others were non-productive. CDR3 was defined according to IMGT convention as the region running from the second conserved V-encoded cysteine to the conserved J-encoded phenylalanine. The earlier analysis of 500 to 600 of the donors excluded sequences that lacked an unambiguous match to a single V gene segment. An earlier analysis of a few hundred of the donors classified V segments as functional when productive rearrangements were above 56.7% and as segregating when the standard deviation between donors was above 5%. A statistical classification framework was built for diagnosing cytomegalovirus status from the catalog of TCR beta chain sequences. V and J gene assignment, in a later analysis, came from comparing TCR nucleotide sequences with IMGT/GENE-DB human TR gene sequences. In a later analysis, CDR3 sequences and most-parsimonious VDJ recombination scenarios were assigned using the TCRdist pipeline. In a later analysis, each TCR beta chain was defined by its CDR3 amino acid sequence together with its V-gene family, and reads lacking a unique V-gene family were excluded. To address suspected cross-contamination and a sequencing artifact, a later analysis removed 592 highly shared, low-generation-probability nucleotide sequences. In a later analysis, a clonal expansion index was calculated for each public chain from normalized within-repertoire ranks of inferred template counts. In a later analysis, generation probabilities were computed using a VDJ recombination model fitted to out-of-frame rearrangements, and the results were checked against IGoR. In a later analysis, TCR-TCR, TCR-HLA and TCR-CMV co-occurrence was scored with hypergeometric tests, and a repertoire-size bias correction was applied to TCR pairs. In a later analysis, false discovery rates were estimated by permuting HLA or CMV assignments 20 times. In a later analysis, co-occurring TCRs were grouped using DBSCAN, with TCRdist sequence similarity added in when clustering inside HLA-allele-positive subsets. Repertoires with fewer than 30,000 or more than 120,000 public chains were left out of co-occurrence clustering, as were about 5 repertoires with anomalous nucleotide sharing. TCRdb holds this immuneACCESS table with in-frame rearrangements only. Some clones are missing; in checked studies, unresolved V genes explain under half, and the rest has no known cause. The DNA was the basis for D and trimming; V, J and clone size are from that table. The sample table holds tens of thousands of clones, of which around 75% were seen once. About an eighth of the sample goes to the ten largest clones.

The germline V and J ends show losses of 7 bases and 3 bases respectively, and no gene match explains 6 bases of the junction. From cysteine to phenylalanine, the CDR3 is 14 amino acids long. The sequence is cut down to CDR3 DNA, 42 bases in frame from base 1. Per the germline V gene, MNHNS is the CDR1 and SASEGT is the CDR2. The sequence came from a man between 65 and 85 years old in good health and CMV-seronegative. The receptor chain draws on TRBV6-1 and TRBJ2-1; a stretch of 7 junction bases matches TRBD1. The material sequenced was PBMCs. The CDR3 protein sequence reads: CASIPGQNYNEQFF. The nucleotide sequence reads as follows: TGTGCCAGCATTCCGGGACAGAACTACAATGAGCAGTTCTTC.